These 32 T cell receptor beta chains originate from one sample sequenced in a study of shared clonotypes between healthy human individuals. Method: immunoSEQ multiplex PCR; TCRdb's copy keeps in-frame clones and lacks some. The sample yields roughly 550,000 clones, roughly 96% seen once. CD45RO-negative, CCR7-positively selected cells formed the naive CD8 fraction, excluding terminally differentiated effector memory CD45RA+ cells. Specimen: naive CD8+ T cells sorted from blood. Source of these receptors: a woman aged 25 to 39 in good health.

In regard to this clone: Germline and junction disagree at one end, which may indicate a read error. The chain couples TRBV30 to TRBJ2-7; D is possibly TRBD1 (6 bases). The CDR3 length is 11 residues. Per germline, CDR1 GTSNPN and CDR2 SVGIG (reference sequence). In DNA form, the CDR3 reads TGTGTCTGGGATACAGGGCGCGAGCAGTACTTC. Encoded protein: CVWDTGREQYF.

The genes are TRBV5-1 and TRBJ1-4; a weak D match, TRBD1 (6 bases). V dropped 5 bases and J dropped 3 bases, with 14 bases sitting between them. The CDR3 contains 15 residues. Per the germline V gene, CDR1 is SGHRS and CDR2 is YFSETQ. CDR3 sequence reads: CASRPRQASNEKLFF. CDR3 in DNA: TGCGCCAGCAGACCTCGACAGGCATCTAATGAAAAACTGTTTTTT.

The chain joins TRBV5-4 to TRBJ2-1; D is unclear. Trimming took 5 bases from V and 8 from J, leaving 11 bases between them. From germline, CDR1 is SGHNT and CDR2 YYREEE (reference sequence). The CDR3 sequence is 12 residues long. Written as DNA, the CDR3 is TGTGCCAGCAGTTCAGAACCCTATGAGCAGTTCTTC. Its translation is CASSSEPYEQFF.

The chain uses TRBV13 and TRBJ2-7, with 13 bases matching TRBD2. V lost 2 bases and J lost 3; bases outside the gene matches: 1. This CDR3 spans 15 amino acids. CDR1 is PRHDT, CDR2 FYEKMQ, per germline (reference sequence). The CDR3 here is CASSLRTSGSYEQYF. The CDR3 bases are TGTGCCAGCAGCTTACGGACTAGCGGGAGCTACGAGCAGTACTTC.

The chain is built from TRBV13 and TRBJ2-1; 9 bases fit TRBD1. V lost 1 base to trimming and J lost 5 bases; unmatched junction nucleotides: 3. Germline lookup yields CDR1 PRHDT and CDR2 FYEKMQ (reference sequence). The CDR3 has 15 amino acids. This chain's CDR3 is CASSLDGTGNNEQFF. CDR3 sequence (DNA): TGTGCCAGCAGCTTAGATGGGACAGGGAACAATGAGCAGTTCTTC.

The V call is TRBV2, the J call TRBJ2-7, with 9 positions matching TRBD2. The CDR3 consists of 13 residues. V shed 2 bases, J shed 6 bases, and the junction held 2 bases outside the gene matches. Germline CDR1 is SNHLY and CDR2 is FYNNEI. The chain's CDR3 is CASSETSGLEQYF. The DNA of the CDR3 is TGTGCCAGCAGTGAAACTAGCGGGCTCGAGCAGTACTTC.

The chain has TRBV7-6 and TRBJ1-1; D unclear. The germline V gene has CDR1 SGHVS and CDR2 FNYEAQ. Trimming cost V 1 base and J 1 base, with 10 bases left between them. The length of the CDR3 is 15 residues. The CDR3 sequence: CASSLVQPTNTEAFF. DNA of the CDR3: TGTGCCAGCAGCTTAGTACAACCTACGAACACTGAAGCTTTCTTT.

The rearrangement joins TRBV5-1 to TRBJ2-1, with TRBD2 matching 13 bases. Germline lookup yields CDR1 SGHRS and CDR2 YFSETQ. The CDR3 runs 15 residues. V shed 4 bases, J shed 2 bases, and the junction held 0 bases outside the gene matches. The CDR3 DNA sequence: TGCGCCAGCAGCGGGACTAGCGGGGCCTACAATGAGCAGTTCTTC. Residues: CASSGTSGAYNEQFF. Using reference TRBV5-1 and TRBJ2-1 for the parts outside the CDR3, the full variable domain is KAGVTQTPRYLIKTRGQQVTLSCSPISGHRSVSWYQQTPGQGLQFLFEYFSETQRNKGNFPGRFSGRQFSNSRSEMNVSTLELGDSALYLCASSGTSGAYNEQFFGPGTRLTVL.

The rearrangement links TRBV19 to TRBJ1-1, with 7 bases aligning to TRBD1. CDR1 is LNHDA and CDR2 is SQIVND in the germline V gene (reference sequence). Trimming removed 4 bases from V and 1 base from J; junction bases left unmatched: 12. The CDR3 totals 17 residues. The CDR3 protein is CASSTFPPDRWNTEAFF. The CDR3 DNA reads as TGTGCCAGTAGTACGTTTCCCCCGGACAGGTGGAACACTGAAGCTTTCTTT.

J is TRBJ1-1 and V is TRBV2; no definite D call. V lost 3 bases and J 7 bases, leaving 9 bases between the germline ends. CDR1 and CDR2 from the germline V gene are SNHLY and FYNNEI. The CDR3 consists of 12 residues. In nucleotides, the CDR3 is TGTGCCAGCAGTGATGGGTCCCTTGAAGCTTTCTTT. Translation gives CASSDGSLEAFF.

This chain links TRBV2 with TRBJ1-2; no clear D. The CDR3 loop spans 14 amino acids. CDR1 is SNHLY and CDR2 is FYNNEI in the germline V gene. The V end was cut by 1 base, the J end by 3 bases, with 9 bases between. The CDR3: CASSEGPWDYGYTF. The CDR3 DNA reads TGTGCCAGCAGTGAAGGGCCCTGGGACTATGGCTACACCTTC. The variable domain in full, completed from reference TRBV2 and TRBJ1-2, reads EPEVTQTPSHQVTQMGQEVILRCVPISNHLYFYWYRQILGQKVEFLVSFYNNEISEKSEIFDDQFSVERPDGSNFTLKIRSTKLEDSAMYFCASSEGPWDYGYTFGSGTRLTVV.

Here the CDR3 reads CASSPLGETQYF. CDR3 bases: TGCGCCAGCAGCCCGCTCGGGGAGACCCAGTACTTC. The V call is TRBV5-1, the J call TRBJ2-5; D is unresolved. Trimming pared 4 bases from V and 5 bases from J, leaving 9 bases between. The CDR3 is 12 residues long. Germline V gives CDR1 SGHRS, CDR2 YFSETQ.

The chain has TRBV9 and TRBJ2-2; 14 positions agree with TRBD2. This CDR3 is 16 amino acids long. CDR1 and CDR2 from the germline V gene are SGDLS and YYNGEE. After removal of 5 bases from V and 5 bases from J, the junction contained 5 bases not matched to a gene. The CDR3 spells CASRGLAGEDTGELFF. For the CDR3, the DNA is TGTGCCAGCAGGGGACTAGCGGGAGAGGATACCGGGGAGCTGTTTTTT.

The chain carries TRBV27 and TRBJ1-2, with a possible D match to TRBD1 (6 bases). Per germline, CDR1 MNHEY and CDR2 SMNVEV (reference sequence). Deletions cut 3 bases from V and 6 bases from J, with 11 bases between. The CDR3 runs 13 residues. The CDR3 coding sequence is TGTGCCAGCAGTTTCCCGACAGGTGATGGCTACACCTTC. Translation: CASSFPTGDGYTF.

The chain uses TRBV28 and TRBJ2-3, with 8 bases that match TRBD1. The V gene end was trimmed by 3 bases and the J gene end by 2 bases; junction bases not matched to a gene: 4. The CDR3 totals 15 residues. The germline V gene encodes CDR1 MDHEN and CDR2 SYDVKM. The CDR3 nucleotides read TGTGCCAGCAGTTTCGCACAGGGGGTCACAGATACGCAGTATTTT. Translating gives CASSFAQGVTDTQYF.

This chain links TRBV9 with TRBJ1-1; D possibly corresponds to TRBD1 (5 bases). The germline V and J ends were trimmed by 2 bases and 4 bases, with 12 bases remaining between them. The CDR3 is 14 residues long. From germline, CDR1 is SGDLS and CDR2 YYNGEE. CDR3 sequence (DNA): TGTGCCAGCAGCGTGGGGGACGAGGGCACTGAAGCTTTCTTT. Its protein is CASSVGDEGTEAFF.

This clone was seen once. Here the CDR3 DNA reads TGCAGCGTTGAAGATATGCCGGGGGGCGATGAGCAGTTCTTC. Protein product: CSVEDMPGGDEQFF. V gene TRBV29-1 combines with J gene TRBJ2-1; possible D gene TRBD2, 7 bases. The V gene's germline CDR1 is SQVTM and CDR2 ANQGSEA. The CDR3 covers 14 residues. The V and J ends lost 0 bases and 8 bases respectively, with 14 bases between them.

The chain combines TRBV7-8 with TRBJ2-3, with 14 bases aligning to TRBD2. The junction had 5 bases not matched to a gene; V was cut back by 5 bases and J by 1 base. Germline loops: CDR1 SGHVS, CDR2 FQNEAQ. There are 17 residues in the CDR3. The CDR3 sequence: CASSQTSGRAGTDTQYF. In DNA form, the CDR3 reads TGTGCCAGCAGCCAGACTAGCGGGAGGGCCGGCACAGATACGCAGTATTTT.

The chain joins TRBV4-1 to TRBJ2-7; D is undetermined. Germline CDR1 MGHRA, CDR2 YSYEKL. The CDR3 has 11 residues. Trimming cost V 1 base and J 5 bases, with 3 bases left between them. In DNA form, the CDR3 reads TGCGCCAGCAGCCAAGGGGACGAGCAGTACTTC. The encoded protein is CASSQGDEQYF.

The V call is TRBV27, the J call TRBJ2-7; a weak D match, TRBD1 (6 bases). The CDR3 extends over 17 amino acids. V was shortened by 2 bases and J by 2 bases, with 19 bases between the two germline ends. CDR1 and CDR2 from the germline V gene are MNHEY and SMNVEV (reference sequence). CDR3 region: CASSLTQQGESAYEQYF. As DNA, the CDR3 is TGTGCCAGCAGTTTAACCCAACAGGGTGAAAGTGCCTACGAGCAGTACTTC.

This clone is a singleton in its sample. V gene TRBV5-1 combines with J gene TRBJ2-1; 8 bases map to TRBD2. The CDR3 has 15 residues. After removal of 2 bases from V and 2 bases from J, the junction contained 3 bases not matched to a gene. Germline lookup yields CDR1 SGHRS and CDR2 YFSETQ. Here the CDR3 DNA reads TGCGCCAGCAGCTTCACGGGAGGGACCTACAATGAGCAGTTCTTC. Residues: CASSFTGGTYNEQFF.

Note on this clone: This specimen includes other DNA sequences encoding the same CDR3. The chain joins TRBV19 to TRBJ2-1; D call uncertain. This CDR3 has 12 residues. V was clipped by 1 base and J by 7 bases, with 5 bases between them. CDR1 and CDR2 from the germline V gene are LNHDA and SQIVND (reference sequence). This chain's CDR3 is CASSIGANEQFF. The CDR3 nucleotides are TGTGCCAGTAGTATAGGCGCAAATGAGCAGTTCTTC.

The chain employs TRBV7-8 and TRBJ1-5; no clear D gene. CDR3 length: 13 residues. Trimming took off 4 bases at V and 2 bases at J, with 6 bases between the two ends. Looked up from germline, CDR1 is SGHVS and CDR2 is FQNEAQ. CDR3 in amino acids: CASSSSGNQPQHF. In nucleotides, the CDR3 is TGTGCCAGCAGCTCATCCGGCAATCAGCCCCAGCATTTT.

The chain links TRBV27 to TRBJ2-7; 7 bases align to TRBD2. In germline, CDR1 is MNHEY, CDR2 SMNVEV (reference sequence). The CDR3 is 15 residues long. Trimming at V came to 3 bases and at J to 7 bases, leaving 12 bases not matched to a gene. The CDR3, as DNA: TGTGCCAGCAGTTTCTCAACGGGAGGCCGTGGGGAGCAGTACTTC. Its translation is CASSFSTGGRGEQYF.

This chain links TRBV11-2 with TRBJ2-5, with 9 bases identical to TRBD1. The assigned J gene may be wrong: the sequence end matches TRBJ2-7 better. Germline CDR1 is SGHAT and CDR2 is FQNNGV. CDR3 length: 14 amino acids. The CDR3: CASSLGTGSYEQYF. The CDR3 DNA sequence: TGTGCCAGCAGCTTGGGGACAGGGTCCTACGAGCAGTACTTC.

The chain employs TRBV6-1 and TRBJ2-2, with 7 nucleotides matching TRBD2. Per germline, CDR1 MNHNS and CDR2 SASEGT. The CDR3 runs to 15 residues. The V gene end was trimmed by 8 bases and the J gene end by 5 bases; junction bases not matched to a gene: 11. CDR3 protein: CASDTYGAGTGELFF. CDR3 in DNA: TGTGCCAGCGACACCTACGGAGCGGGAACCGGGGAGCTGTTTTTT.

This chain links TRBV7-9 with TRBJ2-3; D gene ambiguous. CDR3 size: 17 residues. The germline gives CDR1 SEHNR, CDR2 FQNEAQ (reference sequence). V was cut by 2 bases and J by 0 bases, with 15 bases left in between. As DNA, the CDR3 is TGTGCCAGCAGCTTATGGCCGCGCGCGATTAGCACAGATACGCAGTATTTT. It translates to CASSLWPRAISTDTQYF.

This chain uses TRBV27 with TRBJ2-7, with D possibly being TRBD1 or TRBD2 (5 bases each). V was pared by 0 bases and J by 4 bases, with 16 bases between. Germline values: CDR1 MNHEY, CDR2 SMNVEV (reference sequence). The CDR3 is made up of 16 amino acids. This CDR3 reads CASSLSPGTSRYEQYF. The CDR3 DNA reads TGTGCCAGCAGTTTATCCCCAGGGACCTCGAGATACGAGCAGTACTTC.

The rearrangement links TRBV23-1 to TRBJ1-5; 9 nucleotides line up with TRBD1. TRBV23-1 counts as an open reading frame of uncertain function. The CDR3 totals 16 residues. V was clipped by 3 bases and J by 7 bases; unmatched bases: 10. The CDR3 loop reads CASSQSRTGVCQPQHF. In DNA, the CDR3 is TGCGCCAGCAGTCAGTCCAGGACAGGGGTTTGCCAGCCCCAGCATTTT.

The chain carries TRBV6-5 and TRBJ2-7, with no clear D. Germline V gene data show CDR1 as MNHEY and CDR2 as SVGAGI. V was shortened by 4 bases and J by 2 bases, with 12 bases between the two germline ends. The CDR3 spans 14 residues. CDR3 residues: CASSSLGSPYEQYF. The CDR3, as DNA: TGTGCCAGCAGTTCTTTAGGGTCCCCCTACGAGCAGTACTTC.

This chain joins TRBV5-1 and TRBJ2-1; 8 bases line up with TRBD2. CDR1 SGHRS and CDR2 YFSETQ come from the germline V gene. V was pared by 3 bases and J by 8 bases, with 4 bases of the junction left unmatched. This CDR3 contains 13 residues. In nucleotides, the CDR3 is TGCGCCAGCAGCTCCGGGACTAGTGATGAGCAGTTCTTC. Translating gives CASSSGTSDEQFF.

This clone was counted once. The chain couples TRBV19 to TRBJ1-2; D not certain. This CDR3 spans 14 amino acids. The germline CDR1 and CDR2 sequences are LNHDA and SQIVND (reference sequence). The ends were cut back, 1 base at V and 0 bases at J, with 6 bases in the middle. The CDR3 spells CASSIVGSNYGYTF. The CDR3 DNA follows: TGTGCCAGTAGTATAGTCGGCTCTAACTATGGCTACACCTTC. The variable domain in full, completed from reference TRBV19 and TRBJ1-2, reads DGGITQSPKYLFRKEGQNVTLSCEQNLNHDAMYWYRQDPGQGLRLIYYSQIVNDFQKGDIAEGYSVSREKKESFPLTVTSAQKNPTAFYLCASSIVGSNYGYTFGSGTRLTVV.